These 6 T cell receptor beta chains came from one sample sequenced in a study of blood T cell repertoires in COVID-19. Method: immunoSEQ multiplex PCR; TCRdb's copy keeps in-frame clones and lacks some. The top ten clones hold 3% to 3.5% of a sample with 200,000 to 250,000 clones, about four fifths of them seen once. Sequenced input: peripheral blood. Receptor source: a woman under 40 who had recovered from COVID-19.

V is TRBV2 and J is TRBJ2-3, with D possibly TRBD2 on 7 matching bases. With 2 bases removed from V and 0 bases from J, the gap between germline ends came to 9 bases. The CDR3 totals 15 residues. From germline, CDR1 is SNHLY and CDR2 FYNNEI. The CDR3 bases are TGTGCCAGCAGTGAAACGGGGGGCAGCACAGATACGCAGTATTTT. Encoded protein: CASSETGGSTDTQYF.

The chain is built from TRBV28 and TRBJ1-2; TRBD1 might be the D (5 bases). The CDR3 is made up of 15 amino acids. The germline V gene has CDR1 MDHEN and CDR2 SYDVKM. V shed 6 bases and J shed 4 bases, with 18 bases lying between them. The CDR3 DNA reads TGTGCCAGCAGGAGGGGCGGGGCTAGGAGCTATGGCTACACCTTC. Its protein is CASRRGGARSYGYTF.

The CDR3 DNA is TGTGCCAGCAGTGAGGGGTGGAAGCGGAGCACAGATACGCAGTATTTT. It translates to CASSEGWKRSTDTQYF. The chain uses TRBV6-4 and TRBJ2-3; D may be TRBD2 (5 bases). From germline, CDR1 is MRHNA and CDR2 SNTAGT. The CDR3 has 16 amino acids. Between the trimmed V and J ends, which lost 3 bases and 0 bases, there was a span of 13 bases.

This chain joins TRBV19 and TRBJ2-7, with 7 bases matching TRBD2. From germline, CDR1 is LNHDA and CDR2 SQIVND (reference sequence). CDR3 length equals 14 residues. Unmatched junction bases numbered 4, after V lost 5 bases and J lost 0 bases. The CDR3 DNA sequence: TGTGCCAGTAGTCCCCCGGGAGGCTCCTACGAGCAGTACTTC. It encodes CASSPPGGSYEQYF. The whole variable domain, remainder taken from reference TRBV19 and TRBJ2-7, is DGGITQSPKYLFRKEGQNVTLSCEQNLNHDAMYWYRQDPGQGLRLIYYSQIVNDFQKGDIAEGYSVSREKKESFPLTVTSAQKNPTAFYLCASSPPGGSYEQYFGPGTRLTVT.

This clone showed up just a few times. CDR3 protein: CASTSPRGVGQGWKTQYF. The CDR3 DNA sequence: TGCGCCAGCACCTCGCCGCGGGGCGTGGGACAGGGTTGGAAGACCCAGTACTTC. The rearrangement uses TRBV5-1 and TRBJ2-5; 9 positions match TRBD1. Germline loops: CDR1 SGHRS, CDR2 YFSETQ. The CDR3 length is 18 residues. The junction had 21 bases not matched to a gene; V was cut back by 6 bases and J by 6 bases. Looking up the rest from reference TRBV5-1 and TRBJ2-5 gives the full variable domain: KAGVTQTPRYLIKTRGQQVTLSCSPISGHRSVSWYQQTPGQGLQFLFEYFSETQRNKGNFPGRFSGRQFSNSRSEMNVSTLELGDSALYLCASTSPRGVGQGWKTQYFGPGTRLLVL.

CDR3 coding DNA: TGCGCCAGCAGCCTCAGACTAACGACTAGGCGGACGAACACCGGGGAGCTGTTTTTT. It encodes CASSLRLTTRRTNTGELFF. The V gene is TRBV5-1, the J gene TRBJ2-2; the D gene is possibly TRBD2 (6 bases). Looked up from germline, CDR1 is SGHRS and CDR2 is YFSETQ. The CDR3 has 19 amino acids. The V end lost 4 bases, the J end lost 0 bases, and 22 bases lay between the germline ends.